Each of the 9 T cell receptor beta chains below was sequenced from the same sample in a study of blood T cell repertoires in COVID-19. Produced via immunoSEQ multiplex PCR; TCRdb's table is partial and in-frame only. This table holds fewer than 650,000 clones, 85% to 90% found once. The sample was peripheral blood. These receptors were obtained from a woman between 50 and 59 years old with COVID-19, enrolled during active disease.

The chain is built from TRBV10-3 and TRBJ2-2, with a weak D call TRBD2 (5 bases). Looked up from germline, CDR1 is ENHRY and CDR2 is SYGVKD. Trimming removed 2 bases from V and 6 bases from J, with 10 bases in between. CDR3 length: 14 residues. Written as DNA, the CDR3 is TGTGCCATCAGTGAGAGGAGGAGTCCCGGGGAGCTGTTTTTT. Encoded protein: CAISERRSPGELFF.

The chain carries TRBV9 and TRBJ2-2; 7 bases match TRBD1. From germline, CDR1 is SGDLS and CDR2 YYNGEE. V trimming: 3 bases; J trimming: 1 base; junction bases outside the gene matches: 3. The CDR3 runs to 15 residues. The CDR3 bases are TGTGCCAGCAGCGCCCGGACAGGGAACACCGGGGAGCTGTTTTTT. It specifies CASSARTGNTGELFF.

The chain joins TRBV11-2 to TRBJ2-7; possibly TRBD1 for D (6 bases). Germline loops: CDR1 SGHAT, CDR2 FQNNGV. The CDR3 totals 13 residues. V lost 7 bases, J lost 6 bases, and 16 bases lay in between. The CDR3 protein is CASTGQTRGEQYF. The CDR3 DNA reads as TGTGCCAGCACCGGACAGACCAGGGGCGAGCAGTACTTC.

The V and J genes are TRBV3-1 (or the pseudogene TRBV3-2) and TRBJ1-5; 7 bases align to TRBD1. The trim removed 4 bases at V and 0 bases at J, leaving 6 bases unmatched. CDR1 LGHDT and CDR2 YNNKEL come from the germline V gene (reference sequence). This CDR3 is 16 amino acids long. CDR3 sequence reads: CASSLGTAYSNQPQHF. In DNA, the CDR3 is TGTGCCAGCAGCCTAGGGACAGCTTATAGCAATCAGCCCCAGCATTTT.

The chain employs TRBV28 and TRBJ2-5; 7 nucleotides agree with TRBD1. There are 14 residues in the CDR3. Germline values: CDR1 MDHEN, CDR2 SYDVKM. Trimming cost V 5 bases and J 5 bases; bases outside gene matches: 8. The CDR3 DNA follows: TGTGCCAGCAGTACGTACAGGGGATCGGAGACCCAGTACTTC. This sequence encodes CASSTYRGSETQYF.

CDR3 nucleotide sequence: TGTGCCAGCAGTCCCGGGGGGGCCGAGCAGTACTTC. Its translation is CASSPGGAEQYF. The chain is built from TRBV12-3 or TRBV12-4 and TRBJ2-7; 8 bases agree with TRBD2. This CDR3 comprises 12 residues. V gave up 5 bases and J gave up 6 bases; unmatched junction bases: 3.

V gene TRBV27 combines with J gene TRBJ2-2; 8 bases are a match to TRBD1. Trimming removed 4 bases from V and 4 bases from J; junction bases left unmatched: 5. There are 15 residues in the CDR3. CDR1 is MNHEY and CDR2 is SMNVEV in the germline V gene (reference sequence). The CDR3 is CASSSTGGSTGELFF. DNA of the CDR3: TGTGCCAGCAGTTCCACAGGGGGTAGCACCGGGGAGCTGTTTTTT.

This clone came up a few times. V is TRBV2 and J is TRBJ1-6; 7 nucleotides agree with TRBD1. The germline V gene has CDR1 SNHLY and CDR2 FYNNEI. V trimming: 5 bases; J trimming: 6 bases; junction bases outside the gene matches: 10. The CDR3 sequence is 16 residues long. CDR3 region: CASSSYPGTVNSPLHF. In DNA, the CDR3 is TGTGCCAGCAGTTCCTACCCCGGGACAGTTAATTCACCCCTCCACTTT.

This chain joins TRBV14 and TRBJ1-2; D is unresolved. The CDR3 contains 16 residues. The germline V gene encodes CDR1 SGHDN and CDR2 FVKESK. Trimming left V 4 bases short and J 6 bases short, with 21 bases between. The CDR3 DNA sequence: TGTGCCAGCAGCCCTGGACCGGGAGGGTTTAAGGATGGCTACACCTTC. Amino acids: CASSPGPGGFKDGYTF.